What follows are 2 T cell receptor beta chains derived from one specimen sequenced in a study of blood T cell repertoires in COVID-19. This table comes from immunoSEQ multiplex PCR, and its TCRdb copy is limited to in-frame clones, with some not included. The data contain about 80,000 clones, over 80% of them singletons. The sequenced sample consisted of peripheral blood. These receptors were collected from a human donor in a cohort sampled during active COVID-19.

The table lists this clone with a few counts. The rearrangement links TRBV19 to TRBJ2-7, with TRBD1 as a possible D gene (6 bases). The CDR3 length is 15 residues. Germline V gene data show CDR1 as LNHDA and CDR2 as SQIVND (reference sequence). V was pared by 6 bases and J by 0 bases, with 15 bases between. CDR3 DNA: TGTGCCAGTAGCCCCTTCGCAGGGGACTCCTACGAGCAGTACTTC. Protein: CASSPFAGDSYEQYF.

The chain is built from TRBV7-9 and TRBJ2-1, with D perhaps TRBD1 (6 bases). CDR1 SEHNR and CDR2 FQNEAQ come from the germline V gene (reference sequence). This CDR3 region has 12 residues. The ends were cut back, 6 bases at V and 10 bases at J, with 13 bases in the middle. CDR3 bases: TGTGCCAGCAGGGACAGCGGACGGGAGCAGTTCTTC. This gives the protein CASRDSGREQFF.